This T cell receptor (beta chain) was captured in a study of fetal regulatory T cell absence and autoimmunity (dated by TCRdb to between 2016 and 2019). For context, the study as a whole: Exocrine pancreas autoimmunity was observed in the IPEX patients in the absence of clinical diabetes.

What the study reported, not specific to this receptor: TRB gene family usage was broadly similar between cord blood and pancreas, resembling published neonatal and adult repertoires. The TCR compartment showed significant oligoclonal enrichment in pancreas versus cord blood, with some top clones over 85-fold enriched. The oligoclonal enrichment was interpreted as support for antigen-driven autoimmunity occurring in the pancreas before birth in IPEX syndrome.

This clone was observed a handful of times. Its antigen is still unknown. No base quality information exists; no much larger clone differs at one position. The CDR3 sequence holds 15 residues, the cysteine and phenylalanine included. Only CDR3 DNA is held: 45 bases, read in frame from base 1. Here V drops 6 bases and J drops 2 bases, and the junction holds 8 bases not matched to any gene. According to the germline V gene, CDR1 reads SNHLY and CDR2 reads FYNNEI. For repertoire sequencing, genomic DNA was processed from frozen pancreas tissue. Genomic DNA, roughly 1.8-3 ug, was extracted from umbilical cord blood or frozen pancreas using the DNeasy Blood and Tissue Kit. Amplification and barcoding of TCRbeta CDR3 regions were carried out by two-step multiplex PCR on the immunoSEQ human TCRbeta survey platform. Libraries were sequenced on Illumina instruments, with IgH sequenced in parallel from the same samples. As for the authors' bioinformatics: To remove PCR and sequencing errors, raw reads were filtered against the IMGT V, D, J definitions and then binned using a nearest-neighbor algorithm. Clones were defined by identical nucleotide sequence; differential abundance between tissues used per-clone Fisher exact tests with pFDR threshold p<0.01. Clones with frequencies too low for statistical inference were excluded by a minimum inclusion filter of 10 in either sample. The immunoSEQ Analyzer was used for pairwise clonal comparisons, while IMGT tools were used to assess gene family usage. The immuneACCESS repertoire file appears here via TCRdb, limited to in-frame rearrangements. These files lack a portion of the clones; in checked studies, under half of the deficit traces to unresolved V genes, and the cause of the others is not known. The V and J calls and the clone size are those of that table, but D and trimming were determined from the DNA. Across this sample there are about 95,000 clones, with more than 70% seen only once. The top ten hold 1.5% to 2.5% of the sample.

The receptor chain draws on TRBV2 and TRBJ2-7; 9 central nucleotides agree with TRBD1. The sequence derives from a male donor with IPEX syndrome. Sequencing used pancreas tissue. In nucleotides, the sequence is TGTGCCAGCAGCCCACGGGACAGGGAAGCCTACGAGCAGTACTTC. Its product reads: CASSPRDREAYEQYF.